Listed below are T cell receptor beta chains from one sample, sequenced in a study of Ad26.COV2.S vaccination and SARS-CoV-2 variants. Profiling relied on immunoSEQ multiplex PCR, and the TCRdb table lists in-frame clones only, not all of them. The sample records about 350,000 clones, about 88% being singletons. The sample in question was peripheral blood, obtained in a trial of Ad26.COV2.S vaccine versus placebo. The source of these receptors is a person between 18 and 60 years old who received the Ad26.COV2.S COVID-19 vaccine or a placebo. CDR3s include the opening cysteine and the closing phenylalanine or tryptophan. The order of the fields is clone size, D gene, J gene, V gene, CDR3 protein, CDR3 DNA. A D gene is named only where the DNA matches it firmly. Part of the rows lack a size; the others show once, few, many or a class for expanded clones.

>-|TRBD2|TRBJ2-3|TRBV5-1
CASRGTSGRSDTQYF
TGCGCCAGCAGGGGGACTAGCGGGAGGTCAGATACGCAGTATTTT
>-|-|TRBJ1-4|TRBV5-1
CASSSGQMAVNEKLFF
TGCGCCAGCAGCTCAGGACAGATGGCGGTTAATGAAAAACTGTTTTTT
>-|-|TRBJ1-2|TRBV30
CAWSDPRGSNYGYTF
TGTGCCTGGAGTGATCCAAGAGGTTCTAACTATGGCTACACCTTC
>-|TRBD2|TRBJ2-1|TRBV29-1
CSGKTGTNYNEQFF
TGCAGCGGGAAAACCGGGACTAACTACAATGAGCAGTTCTTC
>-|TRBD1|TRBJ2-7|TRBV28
CASSSPRGPPYEQYF
TGTGCCAGCAGTTCCCCGAGGGGGCCCCCCTACGAGCAGTACTTC
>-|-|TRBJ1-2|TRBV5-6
CASSPWDPNYGYTF
TGTGCCAGCAGCCCGTGGGATCCTAACTATGGCTACACCTTC
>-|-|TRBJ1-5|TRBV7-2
CASSGGQVQPQHF
TGTGCCAGCAGCGGGGGACAAGTTCAGCCCCAGCATTTT
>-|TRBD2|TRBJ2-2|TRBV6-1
CASSASGRAGTGELFF
TGTGCCAGCAGTGCTAGCGGGAGGGCGGGCACCGGGGAGCTGTTTTTT
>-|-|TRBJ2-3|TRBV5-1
CASLPRPGPGTDTQYF
TGCGCCAGCCTACCCAGACCGGGGCCCGGCACAGATACGCAGTATTTT
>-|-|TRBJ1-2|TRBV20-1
CSASIKDWISYGYTF
TGCAGTGCTAGTATTAAGGACTGGATATCTTATGGCTACACCTTC
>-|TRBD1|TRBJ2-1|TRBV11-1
CASTISRDRDNEQFF
TGTGCCAGCACCATATCCCGGGACAGGGACAATGAGCAGTTCTTC
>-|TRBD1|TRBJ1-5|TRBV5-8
CASSLTSGQGVPYSNQPQHF
TGTGCCAGCAGCTTAACCTCGGGACAGGGGGTCCCTTATAGCAATCAGCCCCAGCATTTT
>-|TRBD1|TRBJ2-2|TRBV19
CASRGKGTDWVGELFF
TGTGCCAGTCGAGGAAAAGGGACAGACTGGGTCGGGGAGCTGTTTTTT
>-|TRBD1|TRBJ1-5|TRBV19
CASKATGDQPQHF
TGTGCCAGTAAAGCGACAGGGGATCAGCCCCAGCATTTT
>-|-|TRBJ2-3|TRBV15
CATSPSPLGGSGTDTQYF
TGTGCCACCAGCCCCAGTCCCCTCGGAGGCTCTGGCACAGATACGCAGTATTTT
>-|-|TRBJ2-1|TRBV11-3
CASSLNGGTYNEQFF
TGTGCCAGCAGCTTAAATGGCGGTACCTACAATGAGCAGTTCTTC
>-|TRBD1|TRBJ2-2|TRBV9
CASSGRDRVTGELFF
TGTGCCAGCAGCGGCCGGGACAGGGTCACCGGGGAGCTGTTTTTT
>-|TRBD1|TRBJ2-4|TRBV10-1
CASKSRQGSIQYF
TGCGCCAGCAAGTCTAGACAGGGTAGTATTCAGTACTTC
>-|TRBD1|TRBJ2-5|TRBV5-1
CASSRGQGQETQYF
TGCGCCAGCAGCAGGGGACAGGGCCAAGAGACCCAGTACTTC
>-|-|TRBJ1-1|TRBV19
CASSIVTGRFGADTEAFF
TGTGCCAGTAGTATAGTTACAGGGCGGTTTGGTGCTGACACTGAAGCTTTCTTT
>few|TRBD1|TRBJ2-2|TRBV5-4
CASSFRDRGHTGELFF
TGTGCCAGCAGCTTCCGGGACAGGGGGCACACCGGGGAGCTGTTTTTT
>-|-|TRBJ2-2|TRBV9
CASSALGAGVTGELFF
TGTGCCAGCAGCGCCCTGGGGGCGGGAGTGACCGGGGAGCTGTTTTTT
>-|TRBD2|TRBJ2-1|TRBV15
CATSRSSGTSGYNEQFF
TGTGCCACCAGCAGGTCCTCCGGGACTAGCGGATACAATGAGCAGTTCTTC
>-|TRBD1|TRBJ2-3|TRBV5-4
CASSLEGTGVADTQYF
TGTGCCAGCAGCTTGGAAGGGACAGGGGTGGCAGATACGCAGTATTTT
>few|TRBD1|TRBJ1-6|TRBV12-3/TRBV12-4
CATTGTGTSPLHF
TGTGCCACCACCGGGACAGGGACTTCACCCCTCCACTTT
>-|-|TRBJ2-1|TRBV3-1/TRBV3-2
CASSQGKGVGVRGYNEQFF
TGTGCCAGCAGCCAAGGAAAGGGTGTGGGGGTTAGGGGCTACAATGAGCAGTTCTTC
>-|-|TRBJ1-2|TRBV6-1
CASSEALRTVGYTF
TGTGCCAGCAGTGAAGCGCTAAGGACAGTCGGCTACACCTTC
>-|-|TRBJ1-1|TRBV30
CASVPGNTEAFF
TGTGCGTCGGTCCCAGGGAACACTGAAGCTTTCTTT
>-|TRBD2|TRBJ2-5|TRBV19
CASSTTSGRETQYF
TGTGCCAGTAGTACGACTAGCGGGAGAGAGACCCAGTACTTC
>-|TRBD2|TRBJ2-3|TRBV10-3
CAISGMTSGTDTQYF
TGTGCCATCAGTGGGATGACTAGCGGCACAGATACGCAGTATTTT
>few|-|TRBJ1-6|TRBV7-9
CASSQIGSHTPLHF
TGTGCCAGCAGCCAAATCGGGTCCCATACACCCCTCCACTTT
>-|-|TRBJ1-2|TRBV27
CATRTGGDYGYTF
TGTGCCACTAGGACGGGGGGTGACTATGGCTACACCTTC
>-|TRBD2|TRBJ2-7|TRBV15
CATSRDLAVSYEQYF
TGTGCCACCAGCAGAGATCTAGCGGTATCCTACGAGCAGTACTTC
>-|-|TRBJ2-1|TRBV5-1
CASSGQGRQFF
TGCGCCTCCTCTGGCCAGGGCCGGCAGTTCTTC
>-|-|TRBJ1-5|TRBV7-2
CASSLEWGQGLRPQHF
TGTGCCAGCAGCTTAGAATGGGGACAAGGGTTGCGGCCCCAGCATTTT
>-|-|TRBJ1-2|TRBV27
CASSFYGYTF
TGTGCCAGCAGTTTCTATGGCTACACCTTC
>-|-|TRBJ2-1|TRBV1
CTSSQSLAGANEQFF
TGCACCAGCAGCCAATCCCTAGCGGGAGCTAATGAGCAGTTCTTC
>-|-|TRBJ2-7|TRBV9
CASSVEGGGSYEQYF
TGTGCCAGCAGCGTAGAAGGGGGGGGCTCCTACGAGCAGTACTTC
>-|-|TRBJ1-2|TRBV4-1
CASSQDTHGYTF
TGCGCCAGCAGCCAAGATACCCATGGCTACACCTTC
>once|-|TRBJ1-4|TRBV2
CASRADRYNEKLFF
TGTGCCAGCAGAGCAGACAGGTATAATGAAAAACTGTTTTTT
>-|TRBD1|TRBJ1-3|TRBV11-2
CASWDRSFSGNTIYF
TGTGCCAGCTGGGACAGGTCTTTCTCTGGAAACACCATATATTTT
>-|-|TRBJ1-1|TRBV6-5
CASSYSKWGGYTEAFF
TGTGCCAGCAGTTACTCCAAGTGGGGGGGCTACACTGAAGCTTTCTTT
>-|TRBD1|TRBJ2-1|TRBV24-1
CATSERGQGVSGDEQFF
TGTGCCACCAGTGAACGGGGACAGGGCGTCTCCGGCGATGAGCAGTTCTTC
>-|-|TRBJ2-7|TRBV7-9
CASGIRESSYEQYF
TGTGCCAGCGGAATCCGAGAGTCCTCCTACGAGCAGTACTTC
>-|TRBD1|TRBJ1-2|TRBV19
CATTPQGAHYGYTF
TGTGCCACCACTCCACAGGGGGCTCACTATGGCTACACCTTC
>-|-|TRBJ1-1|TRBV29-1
CSVESGRLGTEAFF
TGCAGCGTTGAATCGGGGAGACTGGGCACTGAAGCTTTCTTT
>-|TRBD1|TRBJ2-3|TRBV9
CASSARTGEGDTQYF
TGTGCCAGCAGCGCAAGGACAGGGGAAGGAGATACGCAGTATTTT
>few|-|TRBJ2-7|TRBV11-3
CASSLGAGGSHEQYF
TGTGCCAGCAGCTTAGGGGCCGGCGGGTCCCACGAGCAGTACTTC
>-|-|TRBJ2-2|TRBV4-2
CASSQWGVGRPNTGELFF
TGTGCCAGCAGCCAATGGGGCGTCGGCAGGCCGAACACCGGGGAGCTGTTTTTT
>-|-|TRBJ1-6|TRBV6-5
CASRGEVSNSPLHF
TGTGCCAGCAGGGGAGAAGTCTCTAATTCACCCCTCCACTTT
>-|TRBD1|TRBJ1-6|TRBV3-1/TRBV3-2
CASSGTENSPLHF
TGTGCCAGCAGTGGGACAGAGAATTCACCCCTCCACTTT
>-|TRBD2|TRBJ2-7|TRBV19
CASSLGLVGEQYF
TGTGCCAGTTCTTTAGGACTAGTGGGGGAGCAGTACTTC
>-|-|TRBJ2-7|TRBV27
CASSLSYGGSYYEQYF
TGTGCCAGCAGTTTATCGTATGGGGGGTCTTACTACGAGCAGTACTTC
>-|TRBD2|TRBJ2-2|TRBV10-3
CAISESTGLAGHTGELFF
TGTGCCATCAGTGAGTCGACAGGGCTAGCGGGACACACCGGGGAGCTGTTTTTT